This record covers a single TCR beta chain. The data derive from a study of blood T cell repertoires in COVID-19. Across the whole study: Specimens from acute and convalescent COVID-19 originated in the United States, Italy and Spain. From T cells, B-cell-depleted T cells, or PBMCs came the material, which was cDNA or gDNA.

In the original workflow: Nucleated cell counts were estimated from reference gene primer amplification. Clones were read by immunoSEQ multiplex PCR, and TCRdb kept only the in-frame ones, dropping some. V, J and clone size are those of that table, while D and trimming were read from the DNA. Here the sample spans under 200,000 clones, roughly 80% being singletons. Sequencing was performed on peripheral blood. This receptor was identified in a man aged 55 to 69 with acute or convalescent COVID-19.

The CDR3 is CASSTGMNTEAFF. DNA for the CDR3: TGTGCCAGCAGCACGGGGATGAACACTGAAGCTTTCTTT. This chain joins TRBV7-3 and TRBJ1-1; no clear D gene. The germline V gene encodes CDR1 SGHTA and CDR2 FQGTGA. This CDR3 has 13 amino acids. Trimming left V 5 bases short and J 0 bases short, with 7 bases between.